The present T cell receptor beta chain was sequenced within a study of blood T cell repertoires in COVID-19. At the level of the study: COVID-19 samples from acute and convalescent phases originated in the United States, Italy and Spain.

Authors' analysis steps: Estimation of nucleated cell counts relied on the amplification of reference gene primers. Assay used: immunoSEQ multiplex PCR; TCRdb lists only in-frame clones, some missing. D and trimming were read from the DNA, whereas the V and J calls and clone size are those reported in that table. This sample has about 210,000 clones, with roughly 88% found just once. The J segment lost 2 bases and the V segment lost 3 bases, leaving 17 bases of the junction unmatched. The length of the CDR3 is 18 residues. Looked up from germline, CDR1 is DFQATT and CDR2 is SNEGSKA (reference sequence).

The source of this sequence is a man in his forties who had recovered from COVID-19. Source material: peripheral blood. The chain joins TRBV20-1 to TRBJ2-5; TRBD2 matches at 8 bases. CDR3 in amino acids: CSASDWRAGELGQETQYF. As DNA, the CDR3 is TGCAGTGCTAGTGACTGGCGAGCGGGAGAGTTAGGGCAAGAGACCCAGTACTTC.